Listed here are 17 T cell receptor beta chains from one sample, sequenced in a study of shared clonotypes between healthy human individuals. Assay used: immunoSEQ multiplex PCR; TCRdb lists only in-frame clones, some missing. The table has over 400,000 clones, roughly 95% seen once; the top ten hold approximately 0.067%. The sequenced sample consisted of naive CD4+ T cells sorted from blood. Indicated subset: CD45RA+ positively selected. The receptors were sampled from a woman aged 30 to 39 in good health.

The chain's CDR3 is CASSLGTGRNSDGYTF. The DNA of the CDR3 is TGTGCCAGCAGCCTCGGGACAGGAAGAAATTCGGATGGCTACACCTTC. V is TRBV7-9 and J is TRBJ1-2, with 8 bases that match TRBD1. The V segment lost 5 bases and the J segment 6 bases; nucleotides outside the gene matches: 14. Germline assignment: CDR1 SEHNR and CDR2 FQNEAQ (reference sequence). The length of the CDR3 is 16 residues.

Here the CDR3 reads CASSLWTGPGKSQHF. The DNA for the CDR3 is TGTGCCAGCAGTTTATGGACAGGGCCCGGAAAATCCCAGCATTTT. The rearrangement links TRBV28 to TRBJ1-5, with TRBD1 identical over 7 bases. This CDR3 is built from 15 residues. V dropped 0 bases and J dropped 11; count of bases not matched to a gene: 10. Germline V gene lookup returns CDR1 MDHEN and CDR2 SYDVKM. The full variable domain, its missing parts supplied by reference TRBV28 and TRBJ1-5, is DVKVTQSSRYLVKRTGEKVFLECVQDMDHENMFWYRQDPGLGLRLIYFSYDVKMKEKGDIPEGYSVSREKKERFSLILESASTNQTSMYLCASSLWTGPGKSQHFGDGTRLSIL.

As regards this clone: The identical CDR3 is also encoded by other nucleotide sequences in the sample. The genes are TRBV11-2 and TRBJ2-7, with TRBD2 matching over 13 bases. CDR3 length: 14 amino acids. Trimming took 5 bases from V and 2 from J; bases not matched to a gene: 0. The germline V gene encodes CDR1 SGHAT and CDR2 FQNNGV. Written as DNA, the CDR3 is TGTGCCAGCAGCGGGACTAGCGGGACCTACGAGCAGTACTTC. Protein sequence: CASSGTSGTYEQYF. Complete variable domain (other parts from reference TRBV11-2 and TRBJ2-7): EAGVAQSPRYKIIEKRQSVAFWCNPISGHATLYWYQQILGQGPKLLIQFQNNGVVDDSQLPKDRFSAERLKGVDSTLKIQPAKLEDSAVYLCASSGTSGTYEQYFGPGTRLTVT.

The V and J genes are TRBV11-2 and TRBJ1-3, with a weak D call TRBD1 (5 bases). V was trimmed by 1 base and J by 4 bases, leaving 17 bases between them. In germline, CDR1 is SGHAT, CDR2 FQNNGV. CDR3 length equals 17 residues. For the CDR3, the DNA is TGTGCCAGCAGCTTAGTACCCCGGGGGAAAGCAGGAAACACCATATATTTT. It translates to CASSLVPRGKAGNTIYF. The whole variable domain, filled in from reference TRBV11-2 and TRBJ1-3, reads EAGVAQSPRYKIIEKRQSVAFWCNPISGHATLYWYQQILGQGPKLLIQFQNNGVVDDSQLPKDRFSAERLKGVDSTLKIQPAKLEDSAVYLCASSLVPRGKAGNTIYFGEGSWLTVV.

V and J are TRBV27 and TRBJ2-7; 10 bases are a match to TRBD1. The CDR3 extends over 14 amino acids. J was trimmed by 4 bases and V by 4 bases; bases with no gene match: 4. The V gene's germline CDR1 is MNHEY and CDR2 SMNVEV (reference sequence). The CDR3, as DNA: TGTGCCAGCAGTTCCCCGGGACAGGGGTACGAGCAGTACTTC. This codes for CASSSPGQGYEQYF.

The rearrangement links TRBV7-3 to TRBJ2-1; 7 bases match TRBD2. Trimming took 6 bases from V and 0 from J; bases not matched to a gene: 8. Germline CDR1 SGHTA, CDR2 FQGTGA. The CDR3 spans 16 residues. Here the CDR3 DNA reads TGTGCCAGCAGTCACGTCAGCGGGGTCTCCTACAATGAGCAGTTCTTC. As protein: CASSHVSGVSYNEQFF. Full variable domain (outside the CDR3, taken from reference TRBV7-3 and TRBJ2-1): GAGVSQTPSNKVTEKGKYVELRCDPISGHTALYWYRQSLGQGPEFLIYFQGTGAADDSGLPNDRFFAVRPEGSVSTLKIQRTERGDSAVYLCASSHVSGVSYNEQFFGPGTRLTVL.

The genes are TRBV2 and TRBJ2-7; tentatively, D is TRBD1 or TRBD2 (5 bases each). The CDR3 is made up of 13 amino acids. From germline, CDR1 is SNHLY and CDR2 FYNNEI. V was trimmed by 3 bases and J by 6 bases, leaving 12 bases between them. The CDR3 here is CASSDGTPGEQYF. The CDR3 DNA follows: TGTGCCAGCAGTGATGGGACCCCAGGCGAGCAGTACTTC.

The chain uses TRBV12-2 and TRBJ1-2; the table's D call, TRBD1, was not checked against the DNA. TRBV12-2 is termed a pseudogene. This CDR3 has 19 amino acids. CDR3 in DNA: TGTGCAAGTCGCTTATGGTGTGGGTGGGGACAGGGGTTTCGGTATGGCTACACCTTC. Translated: CASRLWCGWGQGFRYGYTF.

The chain joins TRBV5-1 to TRBJ2-1; 10 bases line up with TRBD1. The germline V gene encodes CDR1 SGHRS and CDR2 YFSETQ. Germline trimming cut 4 bases from V and 7 bases from J; bases unmatched to any gene: 11. The CDR3 spans 16 residues. CDR3 nucleotides: TGCGCCAGCAGCGTTACCGGGACAGGGGAGGTGAATGAGCAGTTCTTC. Its translation: CASSVTGTGEVNEQFF.

Of note for this clone: The same CDR3 is also encoded by other DNA sequences in this sample. This rearrangement joins TRBV18 to TRBJ2-5; no reliable D call. The germline gives CDR1 KGHSH, CDR2 LQKENI. The CDR3 is 12 amino acids. The germline V and J ends were trimmed by 1 base and 5 bases, with 5 bases remaining between them. The CDR3 sequence is CASSPRLETQYF. CDR3 nucleotides: TGTGCCAGCTCACCACGGTTGGAGACCCAGTACTTC.

This chain uses TRBV5-1 with TRBJ2-5; 12 positions agree with TRBD2. V shed 4 bases, J shed 1 base, and the junction held 2 bases outside the gene matches. The CDR3 is 15 residues long. From germline, CDR1 is SGHRS and CDR2 YFSETQ. This CDR3 reads CASSETSGSQETQYF. Written as DNA, the CDR3 is TGCGCCAGCAGCGAGACTAGCGGGAGCCAAGAGACCCAGTACTTC.

V gene TRBV2 combines with J gene TRBJ1-6, with TRBD1 identical over 7 bases. Trimming cost V 7 bases and J 9 bases; bases outside gene matches: 12. The CDR3 has 15 amino acids. Germline CDR1 and CDR2: SNHLY and FYNNEI. CDR3: CASTRTQGGVSPLHF. The CDR3 DNA sequence: TGTGCCAGCACCAGAACGCAGGGGGGCGTTTCACCCCTCCACTTT.

The chain links TRBV5-1 to TRBJ2-7; D gene ambiguous. From germline, CDR1 is SGHRS and CDR2 YFSETQ. Deletions cut 4 bases from V and 3 bases from J, with 14 bases between. This CDR3 has 14 amino acids. The CDR3 DNA is TGCGCCAGCAGCGATATAGGGCCAATCTACGAGCAGTACTTC. Its translation is CASSDIGPIYEQYF. The full variable domain, completed using reference TRBV5-1 and TRBJ2-7, is KAGVTQTPRYLIKTRGQQVTLSCSPISGHRSVSWYQQTPGQGLQFLFEYFSETQRNKGNFPGRFSGRQFSNSRSEMNVSTLELGDSALYLCASSDIGPIYEQYFGPGTRLTVT.

The rearrangement uses TRBV5-8 and TRBJ2-1; D perhaps matches TRBD2 (5 bases). CDR1 is SGHTS, CDR2 YDEGEE, per germline. V lost 8 bases, J lost 2 bases, and 20 bases lay in between. CDR3 length: 16 amino acids. The CDR3 region has the DNA TGTGCCAGTGTCTGGCGGTTCGGGGATACCTACAATGAGCAGTTCTTC. It is translated as CASVWRFGDTYNEQFF.

J is TRBJ2-5 and V is TRBV11-1; D not resolved. CDR3 size: 15 residues. Trimming took off 5 bases at V and 3 bases at J, with 16 bases between the two ends. In germline, CDR1 is SGHAT, CDR2 FQDESV (reference sequence). The CDR3 DNA reads as TGTGCCAGCAGCGTTAGCCAAACCCTCAAAGAGACCCAGTACTTC. This encodes CASSVSQTLKETQYF.

V is TRBV6-6 and J is TRBJ2-7; tentatively, D is TRBD1 or TRBD2 (5 bases each). The CDR3 sequence is 15 residues long. The V and J ends lost 5 bases and 0 bases respectively, with 14 bases between them. Germline V gene data show CDR1 as MNHNY and CDR2 as SVGAGI (reference sequence). CDR3 sequence (DNA): TGTGCCAGCAGTGCCCGGGGCAGTAGCTCCTACGAGCAGTACTTC. Amino acid sequence: CASSARGSSSYEQYF.

This rearrangement joins TRBV6-5 to TRBJ2-5, with 13 bases identical to TRBD2. The DNA end favors TRBJ2-7, so the J call may be wrong. The CDR3 loop spans 16 amino acids. Germline lookup yields CDR1 MNHEY and CDR2 SVGAGI. The CDR3 region is CASSYIGTSGNGEQYF. CDR3 coding DNA: TGTGCCAGCAGTTACATCGGGACTAGCGGGAATGGCGAGCAGTACTTC.